The 17 T cell receptor beta chains presented below share a single source sample, sequenced in a study of blood T cell repertoires in COVID-19. The method was immunoSEQ multiplex PCR; TCRdb's version includes in-frame clones alone and lacks a portion of them. Altogether tens of thousands of clones are present, about 79% being singletons, with the ten largest covering 28%. The sample taken for sequencing was peripheral blood. The receptors were sampled from a man aged 70-80 years with acute or convalescent COVID-19.

The rearrangement uses TRBV19 and TRBJ2-2, with D uncertain. The CDR3 length is 15 residues. The V and J ends lost 9 bases and 8 bases respectively, with 22 bases between them. The germline CDR1 and CDR2 sequences are LNHDA and SQIVND (reference sequence). The CDR3 nucleotides are TGTGCCAGCACAAAAACTGACTCTTTTGGAGGGGAGCTGTTTTTT. Translated: CASTKTDSFGGELFF.

The chain joins TRBV11-1 to TRBJ2-1; 8 nucleotides align to TRBD2. Germline CDR1 SGHAT, CDR2 FQDESV (reference sequence). The CDR3 is 15 residues long. V lost 2 bases and J lost 6; bases outside the gene matches: 6. CDR3 amino acids: CASSLKASGPNEQFF. CDR3 in DNA: TGTGCCAGCAGCTTAAAGGCTAGCGGGCCCAATGAGCAGTTCTTC.

The rearrangement links TRBV28 to TRBJ2-2, with 7 bases fitting TRBD2. With V trimmed by 5 bases and J by 3 bases, 3 bases remained unmatched. CDR1 MDHEN and CDR2 SYDVKM come from the germline V gene. The CDR3 is 14 residues long. The CDR3 sequence is CASSPGGYTGELFF. DNA of the CDR3: TGTGCCAGCAGTCCCGGGGGGTACACCGGGGAGCTGTTTTTT. Full variable domain (rest looked up from reference TRBV28 and TRBJ2-2): DVKVTQSSRYLVKRTGEKVFLECVQDMDHENMFWYRQDPGLGLRLIYFSYDVKMKEKGDIPEGYSVSREKKERFSLILESASTNQTSMYLCASSPGGYTGELFFGEGSRLTVL.

V gene TRBV14 combines with J gene TRBJ2-3; 7 bases agree with TRBD1. This CDR3 region has 17 residues. Germline V gene sequence: CDR1 SGHDN, CDR2 FVKESK. The J segment lost 2 bases and the V segment lost 5 bases, leaving 13 bases of the junction unmatched. The CDR3 coding sequence is TGTGCCAGCAGCTCTTTCCCCGGGACAGATAACACAGATACGCAGTATTTT. Amino acid sequence: CASSSFPGTDNTDTQYF.

The rearrangement uses TRBV5-1 and TRBJ1-1, with 7 bases aligning to TRBD1. CDR1 and CDR2 from the germline V gene are SGHRS and YFSETQ. CDR3 length: 15 residues. V dropped 0 bases and J dropped 3; count of bases not matched to a gene: 5. The CDR3 coding sequence is TGCGCCAGCAGCTTGGCACAGGGGTTGGACACTGAAGCTTTCTTT. Amino acid sequence: CASSLAQGLDTEAFF.

The CDR3 DNA is TGTGCCAGCAGCCATGGAGGTGACTACCTTTACAATGAGCAGTTCTTC. It translates to CASSHGGDYLYNEQFF. The gene calls are TRBV14 and TRBJ2-1; D possibly corresponds to TRBD2 (5 bases). Per the germline V gene, CDR1 is SGHDN and CDR2 is FVKESK. With 3 bases removed from V and 4 bases from J, the gap between germline ends came to 16 bases. This CDR3 comprises 16 residues.

This clone was counted between two and nine times. This chain uses TRBV28 with TRBJ2-7, with TRBD2 identical over 11 bases. J lost 5 bases, V lost 5 bases, and 11 bases had no gene match. In germline, CDR1 is MDHEN, CDR2 SYDVKM. There are 16 residues in the CDR3. The CDR3 loop reads CASSLAGGPSGNEQYF. CDR3 in DNA: TGTGCCAGCAGTCTAGCGGGAGGCCCCTCAGGGAACGAGCAGTACTTC.

The chain is built from TRBV28 and TRBJ2-3; D is possibly TRBD2 (6 bases). This CDR3 is 15 amino acids long. Germline lookup yields CDR1 MDHEN and CDR2 SYDVKM. Trimming stripped 4 bases from V and 0 bases from J, with 11 bases between. The CDR3: CASSSSGTSTDTQYF. CDR3 sequence (DNA): TGTGCCAGCAGTTCATCAGGGACTAGCACAGATACGCAGTATTTT.

This clone was counted a few times. The rearrangement links TRBV5-4 to TRBJ2-5; possibly TRBD1 for D (7 bases). There are 14 residues in the CDR3. Germline V lookup: CDR1 SGHNT, CDR2 YYREEE (reference sequence). V shed 4 bases and J shed 4 bases, with 14 bases lying between them. The CDR3 loop is CASSQRQGGETQYF. The CDR3 nucleotides read TGTGCCAGCAGCCAACGACAGGGAGGAGAGACCCAGTACTTC.

This rearrangement joins TRBV28 to TRBJ2-2; tentative D call: TRBD2 (6 bases). The CDR3 is made up of 15 amino acids. V dropped 6 bases and J dropped 2 bases, with 13 bases sitting between them. Looked up from germline, CDR1 is MDHEN and CDR2 is SYDVKM. The CDR3 DNA sequence: TGTGCCAGCAGCCTGACTAGACCTAACACCGGGGAGCTGTTTTTT. Translated, it gives CASSLTRPNTGELFF.

The chain joins TRBV15 to TRBJ2-7; 7 bases align to TRBD2. Trimming at V came to 0 bases and at J to 2 bases, leaving 1 base not matched to a gene. The CDR3 is made up of 14 amino acids. Germline V gene data show CDR1 as LNHNV and CDR2 as YYDKDF (reference sequence). The CDR3 DNA reads TGTGCCACCAGCAGAGAAGCGGGAACCTACGAGCAGTACTTC. Protein sequence: CATSREAGTYEQYF.

The chain combines TRBV5-6 with TRBJ2-5; 8 bases line up with TRBD2. There are 17 residues in the CDR3. The ends lost 3 bases at V and 0 bases at J; junction bases unmatched: 10. From germline, CDR1 is SGHDT and CDR2 YYEEEE. CDR3 residues: CASSYSSSSGYQETQYF. DNA for the CDR3: TGTGCCAGCAGCTATTCATCGTCTAGCGGGTACCAAGAGACCCAGTACTTC.

The chain is built from TRBV3-1 (or the pseudogene TRBV3-2) and TRBJ2-1; 12 nucleotides match TRBD2. The CDR3 length is 16 residues. The ends lost 4 bases at V and 6 bases at J; junction bases unmatched: 7. Germline V lookup: CDR1 LGHDT, CDR2 YNNKEL (reference sequence). This CDR3 is CASSLYSSGRANEQFF. DNA for the CDR3: TGTGCCAGCAGCCTTTATTCTAGCGGGAGGGCCAATGAGCAGTTCTTC.

The rearrangement links TRBV5-6 to TRBJ2-1; the D is unclear. Germline loops: CDR1 SGHDT, CDR2 YYEEEE. This CDR3 is built from 12 residues. Trimming removed 2 bases at V and 4 bases at J, with 4 bases between. The CDR3 DNA reads TGTGCCAGCAGCTTCCCTTACAATGAGCAGTTCTTC. It codes for CASSFPYNEQFF. Drawing the rest from reference TRBV5-6 and TRBJ2-1, the complete variable domain is DAGVTQSPTHLIKTRGQQVTLRCSPKSGHDTVSWYQQALGQGPQFIFQYYEEEERQRGNFPDRFSGHQFPNYSSELNVNALLLGDSALYLCASSFPYNEQFFGPGTRLTVL.

This chain uses TRBV30 with TRBJ2-6, with TRBD2 identical over 7 bases. The germline V gene encodes CDR1 GTSNPN and CDR2 SVGIG (reference sequence). After removal of 4 bases from V and 12 bases from J, the junction contained 12 bases not matched to a gene. This CDR3 is built from 14 residues. In DNA, the CDR3 is TGTGCCTGGACCCTGACTAGCTCCCTTGGCGTCCTGACTTTC. Translation gives CAWTLTSSLGVLTF.

The chain is built from TRBV5-1 and TRBJ2-4, with 7 nucleotides matching TRBD2. Germline V CDR1 and CDR2: SGHRS, YFSETQ. The CDR3 is 16 amino acids. V lost 4 bases and J lost 1; bases outside the gene matches: 8. The CDR3, as DNA: TGCGCCAGCAGCGGATCTTTCGGGGGGGCCAAAAACATTCAGTACTTC. Translated, it gives CASSGSFGGAKNIQYF.

The count of this clone is one. The J gene is TRBJ1-2, the V gene TRBV6-4; possibly TRBD1 for D (5 bases). CDR3 length: 16 residues. The V end lost 0 bases, the J end lost 4 bases, and 15 bases lay between the germline ends. Germline CDR1 and CDR2: MRHNA and SNTAGT. The CDR3 spells CASSDSIYAGLYGYTF. CDR3 nucleotide sequence: TGTGCCAGCAGTGACTCGATTTACGCAGGGCTCTATGGCTACACCTTC.